These T cell receptor beta chains were read from a single sample in a study of vaccination and CD4 T cells after COVID-19. Their antigen targets remain unknown. TCRdb ran MiXCR on the PCR reads and lists one entry per CDR3 protein. The data hold some 12,000 distinct CDR3 sequences, with approximately 49% observed a single time. Sequenced sample: CD4+ T cells from blood, cultured in vitro. The receptors derive from a human donor who had recovered from COVID-19. CDR3s include the opening cysteine and the closing phenylalanine or tryptophan. A D gene is named only where the DNA matches it firmly. Clone sizes are given selectively: once, few, many, or a class where the clone is expanded.

size | D | length | J | V | CDR3 | DNA
- | - | 15 | TRBJ1-5 | TRBV7-8 | CASSPDWRFNQPQHF | TGTGCCAGCAGCCCGGACTGGCGATTCAATCAGCCCCAGCATTTT
- | TRBD2 | 15 | TRBJ2-7 | TRBV2 | CASSLNRGGSYEQYF | TGTGCCAGCTCCCTAAACCGCGGGGGGAGCTACGAGCAGTACTTC
- | - | 12 | TRBJ1-1 | TRBV19 | CASSGRRSEAFF | TGTGCCAGTAGTGGGAGGCGGTCTGAAGCTTTCTTT
- | - | 13 | TRBJ2-7 | TRBV21-1 | CANRTGWFIEQYF | TGTGCCAATAGGACAGGGTGGTTTATCGAGCAGTACTTC
once | TRBD1 | 14 | TRBJ1-1 | TRBV6-1 | CASRGQGSRTEAFF | TGTGCCAGCAGGGGACAGGGTTCGCGAACTGAAGCTTTCTTT
- | - | 13 | TRBJ1-3 | TRBV2 | CASSEALRNTIYF | TGTGCCAGCAGTGAAGCGCTGCGGAACACCATATATTTT
- | - | 15 | TRBJ1-1 | TRBV6-5 | CASSYRGRKNTEAFF | TGTGCCAGCAGTTACAGGGGCCGGAAGAACACTGAAGCTTTCTTT
- | - | 13 | TRBJ2-5 | TRBV12-3/TRBV12-4 | CASSSGLGETQYF | TGTGCCAGCAGTTCGGGGCTGGGGGAGACCCAGTACTTC
- | - | 12 | TRBJ1-2 | TRBV5-4 | CASSLGPDGYTF | TGTGCCAGCAGCTTAGGGCCGGATGGCTACACCTTC
- | - | 14 | TRBJ2-2 | TRBV20-1 | CSAKSQLDTGELFF | TGCAGTGCCAAAAGCCAACTGGACACCGGGGAGCTGTTTTTT
- | - | 14 | TRBJ2-3 | TRBV5-1 | CASSLWLATDTQYF | TGCGCCAGCAGCTTGTGGCTAGCTACAGATACGCAGTATTTT
- | - | 15 | TRBJ2-7 | TRBV30 | CAWRGLAGHDYEQYF | TGTGCCTGGAGGGGCCTGGCGGGGCACGACTACGAGCAGTACTTC
- | TRBD1 | 13 | TRBJ1-2 | TRBV6-1 | CASRTGPNYGYTF | TGTGCCAGCCGGACAGGCCCGAACTATGGCTACACCTTC
once | TRBD1 | 15 | TRBJ2-7 | TRBV28 | CASSGPGTGGYEQYF | TGTGCCAGCAGTGGGCCGGGAACAGGGGGCTATGAGCAGTACTTC
- | TRBD1 | 13 | TRBJ1-2 | TRBV15 | CATSRERQGGYTF | TGTGCCACCAGCAGAGAGAGACAGGGTGGCTACACCTTC
- | TRBD1 | 15 | TRBJ1-3 | TRBV7-8 | CASSSRTGHGNTIYF | TGTGCCAGCAGCTCTAGGACAGGGCATGGAAACACCATATATTTT
large | TRBD1 | 13 | TRBJ2-7 | TRBV28 | CASRGQGAYEQYF | TGTGCCAGCAGGGGACAGGGGGCTTACGAGCAGTACTTC
once | - | 18 | TRBJ2-5 | TRBV12-2 | CASRLEVPHRGVQETQYF | TGTGCAAGTCGCTTAGAAGTCCCTCATAGGGGGGTTCAAGAGACCCAGTACTTC
few | TRBD2 | 15 | TRBJ2-2 | TRBV28 | CASSLVGLAAGELFF | TGTGCCAGCAGTTTAGTGGGACTAGCGGCCGGGGAGCTGTTTTTT
- | TRBD2 | 12 | TRBJ2-1 | TRBV5-5 | CASSGRAGVEFF | TGTGCCAGCAGCGGACGAGCGGGAGTCGAGTTCTTC
- | - | 16 | TRBJ2-2 | TRBV19 | CASSIQSGSDTGELFF | TGTGCCAGTAGTATTCAGTCCGGATCGGACACCGGGGAGCTGTTTTTT
- | TRBD1 | 16 | TRBJ2-5 | TRBV15 | CATSRDGRGRRETQYF | TGTGCCACCAGCAGAGATGGCAGGGGGCGACGCGAGACCCAGTACTTC
- | - | 15 | TRBJ2-2 | TRBV6-2/TRBV6-3 | CASKGATENTGELFF | TGTGCCAGCAAGGGTGCGACGGAGAACACCGGGGAGCTGTTTTTT
- | TRBD1 | 13 | TRBJ2-7 | TRBV28 | CASRPGTDYEQYF | TGTGCCAGCAGACCTGGGACAGACTACGAGCAGTACTTC
- | - | 13 | TRBJ1-1 | TRBV5-5 | CATRREMNTEAFF | TGTGCCACCAGGAGAGAGATGAACACTGAAGCTTTCTTT
once | TRBD1 | 13 | TRBJ2-7 | TRBV27 | CASRTGVAYEQYF | TGTGCCAGCAGGACAGGGGTGGCTTACGAGCAGTACTTC
- | TRBD1 | 13 | TRBJ2-1 | TRBV29-1 | CSVTGTGVNEQFF | TGCAGCGTAACCGGGACAGGGGTCAATGAGCAGTTCTTC
- | - | 16 | TRBJ1-2 | TRBV11-2 | CASSAYGRRSRYGYTF | TGTGCCAGCAGCGCGTATGGCCGGAGAAGTCGCTATGGCTACACCTTC
few | - | 15 | TRBJ1-6 | TRBV28 | CASTAQGKDNSPLHF | TGTGCCAGCACAGCACAGGGAAAGGATAATTCACCCCTCCACTTT
- | - | 15 | TRBJ1-1 | TRBV12-3/TRBV12-4 | CASTLYGGVKSEAFF | TGTGCCAGCACCCTTTACGGAGGGGTGAAAAGTGAAGCTTTCTTT
- | TRBD1 | 13 | TRBJ2-5 | TRBV18 | CASSRDRGETQYF | TGTGCCAGCTCACGGGACAGGGGAGAGACCCAGTACTTC
- | - | 17 | TRBJ2-4 | TRBV15 | CATSRDYGGLAKNIQYF | TGTGCCACCAGCAGAGATTACGGGGGACTAGCCAAAAACATTCAGTACTTC
- | - | 12 | TRBJ1-1 | TRBV29-1 | CSVEVEYTEAFF | TGCAGCGTTGAAGTCGAGTACACTGAAGCTTTCTTT
few | - | 12 | TRBJ2-7 | TRBV6-1 | CASRDYSYEQYF | TGTGCCAGCAGGGATTACTCCTACGAGCAGTACTTC
- | - | 15 | TRBJ2-7 | TRBV2 | CASSDRHLQGYEQYF | TGTGCCAGCAGTGACAGGCATCTACAGGGCTACGAGCAGTACTTC
once | TRBD2 | 15 | TRBJ2-7 | TRBV6-5 | CASSYQRGAAYEQYF | TGTGCCAGCAGTTACCAGCGGGGGGCCGCCTACGAGCAGTACTTC
few | - | 12 | TRBJ2-2 | TRBV20-1 | CSASEGAGELFF | TGCAGTGCTAGCGAGGGAGCCGGGGAGCTGTTTTTT
few | - | 12 | TRBJ1-1 | TRBV2 | CASSYDISEAFF | TGTGCCAGCAGCTACGATATATCTGAAGCTTTCTTT
- | - | 15 | TRBJ1-5 | TRBV5-5 | CASSLEEWRGQPQHF | TGTGCCAGCAGCTTGGAAGAGTGGAGAGGCCAGCCCCAGCATTTT
- | TRBD2 | 17 | TRBJ2-5 | TRBV20-1 | CSAANQTSGRVSGTQYF | TGCAGTGCAGCCAACCAAACTAGCGGGAGAGTCTCTGGGACCCAGTACTTC
- | TRBD1 | 14 | TRBJ2-5 | TRBV15 | CATSRGQARETQYF | TGTGCCACCAGCCGGGGACAGGCTCGGGAGACCCAGTACTTC
- | - | 13 | TRBJ2-5 | TRBV10-3 | CAISGHGQETQYF | TGTGCCATCAGTGGGCACGGCCAAGAGACCCAGTACTTC
- | TRBD2 | 17 | TRBJ2-3 | TRBV7-3 | CASSPGTSGRATDTQYF | TGTGCCAGCAGCCCCGGGACTAGCGGGAGGGCCACAGATACGCAGTATTTT
few | - | 14 | TRBJ2-2 | TRBV25-1 | CASVDRRNTGELFF | TGTGCCAGCGTCGACAGGAGGAACACCGGGGAGCTGTTTTTT
- | - | 14 | TRBJ2-1 | TRBV20-1 | CSASSLTEYNEQFF | TGCAGTGCTAGTTCTCTTACCGAGTACAATGAGCAGTTCTTC
- | - | 15 | TRBJ2-7 | TRBV20-1 | CSARGVRYGRGEQYF | TGCAGTGCTAGAGGGGTTCGTTACGGGAGAGGCGAGCAGTACTTC
- | TRBD2 | 15 | TRBJ2-7 | TRBV7-2 | CASSSSSGNSHEQYF | TGTGCCAGCAGCTCCTCTAGCGGTAATTCCCACGAGCAGTACTTC
- | - | 13 | TRBJ2-7 | TRBV10-1 | CAFGVGPSYEQYF | TGCGCCTTCGGGGTGGGACCCTCCTACGAGCAGTACTTC
- | TRBD1 | 13 | TRBJ2-7 | TRBV6-2/TRBV6-3 | CASRKWTGHEQYF | TGTGCCAGCAGGAAGTGGACAGGGCACGAGCAGTACTTC
- | - | 13 | TRBJ1-2 | TRBV2 | CASSISSNYGYTF | TGTGCCAGCAGTATCAGCAGCAACTATGGCTACACCTTC
once | - | 13 | TRBJ2-3 | TRBV24-1 | CATSDPPVDTQYF | TGTGCCACCAGTGACCCACCGGTAGATACGCAGTATTTT
few | TRBD1 | 14 | TRBJ1-6 | TRBV5-1 | CASRRDSGRSPLHF | TGCGCCAGCAGGAGGGACAGCGGGAGATCACCCCTCCACTTT
- | - | 16 | TRBJ1-6 | TRBV11-1 | CASRATGDGFNSPLHF | TGTGCCAGCAGAGCAACCGGGGACGGATTTAATTCACCCCTCCACTTT
- | TRBD2 | 13 | TRBJ2-7 | TRBV10-3 | CAISASGNYEQYF | TGTGCCATCAGTGCTAGCGGGAACTACGAGCAGTACTTC
- | - | 17 | TRBJ2-2 | TRBV12-3/TRBV12-4 | CASSWAPNPDTTGELFF | TGTGCCAGCAGCTGGGCCCCCAACCCCGACACCACCGGGGAGCTGTTTTTT